The 26 T cell receptor beta chains listed next were all sequenced from one sample in a study of blood T cell repertoires in COVID-19. Method: immunoSEQ multiplex PCR; TCRdb's copy keeps in-frame clones and lacks some. The sample lists 300,000 or so clones, roughly 82% occurring once. The sample consisted of peripheral blood. The receptors derive from a woman aged 50 to 60 with acute or convalescent COVID-19.

A few counts support this clone. V gene TRBV3-1 (or the pseudogene TRBV3-2) combines with J gene TRBJ1-2; TRBD1 matches 10 bases. The CDR3 has 16 residues. CDR1 is LGHDT, CDR2 YNNKEL, per germline (reference sequence). Unmatched junction bases numbered 6, after V lost 4 bases and J lost 1 base. CDR3 in DNA: TGTGCCAGCAGCCTGGACAGGGGGTACTTTAACTATGGCTACACCTTC. This sequence encodes CASSLDRGYFNYGYTF.

V gene TRBV14 combines with J gene TRBJ2-1, with 14 positions matching TRBD2. CDR3 length: 19 residues. The ends lost 4 bases at V and 0 bases at J; junction bases unmatched: 8. Germline V gives CDR1 SGHDN, CDR2 FVKESK. CDR3 sequence: CASSPFGTSGSGSYNEQFF. CDR3 in DNA: TGTGCCAGCAGCCCCTTCGGGACTAGCGGGAGTGGCTCCTACAATGAGCAGTTCTTC.

Only one count was recorded for this clone. CDR3 sequence reads: CASSPRTGNQPQHF. The CDR3 nucleotides read TGTGCCAGCAGCCCACGGACAGGCAATCAGCCCCAGCATTTT. The V call is TRBV7-2, the J call TRBJ1-5; a weak D match, TRBD1 (6 bases). Looked up from germline, CDR1 is SGHTA and CDR2 is FQGNSA. This CDR3 is built from 14 residues. V lost 5 bases and J 2 bases, leaving 10 bases between the germline ends.

Of note for this clone: Other nucleotide sequences in the sample specify the same CDR3. The V call is TRBV18, the J call TRBJ2-3, with a tentative D call TRBD2 (6 bases). V lost 1 base and J lost 2, with 10 bases in between. Germline V gene sequence: CDR1 KGHSH, CDR2 LQKENI. This CDR3 has 15 residues. This chain's CDR3 is CASSPLGGDTDTQYF. CDR3 nucleotide sequence: TGTGCCAGCTCACCACTCGGGGGAGACACAGATACGCAGTATTTT.

The V and J genes are TRBV11-1 and TRBJ2-1, with 7 bases identical to TRBD2. The V gene's germline CDR1 is SGHAT and CDR2 FQDESV (reference sequence). J gave up 6 bases and V 5 bases, and 10 bases lay outside the gene matches. This CDR3 has 15 amino acids. The CDR3 DNA reads as TGTGCCAGCAGCCTCGGGAGGCCCCAATTCAATGAGCAGTTCTTC. The encoded protein is CASSLGRPQFNEQFF.

This clone was detected only once. The V call is TRBV7-8, the J call TRBJ1-1; tentatively, D is TRBD1 (5 bases). Germline V gene sequence: CDR1 SGHVS, CDR2 FQNEAQ. The CDR3 sequence is 13 residues long. Trimming pared 8 bases from V and 1 base from J, leaving 11 bases between. CDR3 nucleotides: TGTGCCAGCTGCAGGGATGAGAACACTGAAGCTTTCTTT. Amino acids: CASCRDENTEAFF.

On this clone: Other DNA sequences in the sample encode the same CDR3. The chain uses TRBV9 and TRBJ1-1; D unclear. Deletions cut 2 bases from V and 5 bases from J, with 7 bases between. Germline CDR1 SGDLS, CDR2 YYNGEE. This CDR3 contains 12 residues. This CDR3 reads CASSVPGTEAFF. CDR3 bases: TGTGCCAGCAGCGTTCCGGGGACTGAAGCTTTCTTT.

The chain is built from TRBV3-1 (or the pseudogene TRBV3-2) and TRBJ2-1; 11 nucleotides agree with TRBD1. CDR1 and CDR2 (germline): LGHDT, YNNKEL (reference sequence). This CDR3 region has 13 residues. J lost 4 bases, V lost 9 bases, and 2 bases had no gene match. DNA for the CDR3: TGTGCCAGAGGGACAGGGGGTTACAATGAGCAGTTCTTC. Protein: CARGTGGYNEQFF.

The genes are TRBV4-3 and TRBJ2-3, with a tentative D call TRBD2 (5 bases). This CDR3 has 13 residues. The V end lost 5 bases, the J end lost 3 bases, and 9 bases lay between the germline ends. The germline gives CDR1 LGHNA, CDR2 YSLEER. The CDR3 sequence is CASSGRGTDTQYF. CDR3 coding DNA: TGCGCCAGCAGCGGGCGAGGGACAGATACGCAGTATTTT.

This sequence joins TRBV3-1 (or the pseudogene TRBV3-2) and TRBJ2-1, with 9 bases that match TRBD2. Germline CDR1 and CDR2: LGHDT and YNNKEL (reference sequence). The V gene end was trimmed by 4 bases and the J gene end by 6 bases; junction bases not matched to a gene: 10. CDR3 length: 16 residues. CDR3 bases: TGTGCCAGCAGCCCCCTAGCGGGATGGGGTGGCAATGAGCAGTTCTTC. Translation gives CASSPLAGWGGNEQFF.

The V gene is TRBV15, the J gene TRBJ2-1; D possibly corresponds to TRBD2 (6 bases). Germline V CDR1 and CDR2: LNHNV, YYDKDF (reference sequence). V gave up 0 bases and J gave up 5 bases, with 14 bases separating them. This CDR3 is built from 16 residues. This CDR3 is CATSRDYVSGHNEQFF. CDR3 DNA: TGTGCCACCAGCAGAGATTACGTTAGCGGCCACAATGAGCAGTTCTTC.

This rearrangement joins TRBV27 to TRBJ1-5; no reliable D call. Germline V gene lookup returns CDR1 MNHEY and CDR2 SMNVEV (reference sequence). V was trimmed by 0 bases and J by 7 bases, leaving 16 bases between them. This CDR3 contains 16 residues. The DNA of the CDR3 is TGTGCCAGCAGTTTATCGACGTCCGGGGTCGACCAGCCCCAGCATTTT. Translation: CASSLSTSGVDQPQHF.

This clone was counted a single time. V usage is TRBV24-1 and J usage is TRBJ2-7, with D uncertain. Trimming shortened V by 2 bases and J by 0 bases, and 10 bases separated the two germline ends. The CDR3 loop spans 15 amino acids. Per germline, CDR1 KGHDR and CDR2 SFDVKD. CDR3 residues: CATSDSEPYSYEQYF. The CDR3 region has the DNA TGTGCCACCAGTGATTCAGAACCGTACTCCTACGAGCAGTACTTC.

The chain carries TRBV6-5 and TRBJ1-4, with 12 bases that match TRBD1. Germline CDR1 is MNHEY and CDR2 is SVGAGI. J lost 8 bases, V lost 2 bases, and 3 bases had no gene match. The CDR3 covers 15 residues. The CDR3 DNA sequence: TGTGCCAGCAGTTACGCCGGGACAGGGGGCGAAAAACTGTTTTTT. It is translated as CASSYAGTGGEKLFF.

The chain has TRBV5-6 and TRBJ2-1; 14 bases match TRBD2. CDR3 length equals 15 residues. The trim removed 5 bases at V and 5 bases at J, leaving 3 bases unmatched. The germline gives CDR1 SGHDT, CDR2 YYEEEE. In DNA form, the CDR3 reads TGTGCCAGCAGGAAGGGACTAGCGGGAGACAATGAGCAGTTCTTC. This sequence encodes CASRKGLAGDNEQFF.

This chain connects TRBV27 to TRBJ1-6; 8 nucleotides align to TRBD1. Germline trimming cut 0 bases from V and 7 bases from J; bases unmatched to any gene: 5. This CDR3 is built from 16 residues. Germline V CDR1 and CDR2: MNHEY, SMNVEV (reference sequence). The CDR3 is CASSLSMDRVNSPLHF. The CDR3 DNA sequence: TGTGCCAGCAGTTTATCAATGGACAGGGTGAATTCACCCCTCCACTTT.

This chain uses TRBV3-1 (or the pseudogene TRBV3-2) with TRBJ1-5; 8 bases match TRBD1. V gave up 4 bases and J gave up 0 bases; unmatched junction bases: 5. The CDR3 length is 16 residues. Germline V gene lookup returns CDR1 LGHDT and CDR2 YNNKEL (reference sequence). Written as DNA, the CDR3 is TGTGCCAGCAGCCGCCCCGGACAGGGTAGCAATCAGCCCCAGCATTTT. It translates to CASSRPGQGSNQPQHF.

The chain links TRBV30 to TRBJ2-3, with D perhaps matching TRBD2 (6 bases). This CDR3 spans 18 amino acids. The germline V gene encodes CDR1 GTSNPN and CDR2 SVGIG (reference sequence). V was cut by 1 base and J by 1 base, with 21 bases left in between. The CDR3: CAWSGVVSGNHGTDTQYF. CDR3 in DNA: TGTGCCTGGAGTGGTGTGGTTAGCGGAAACCACGGCACAGATACGCAGTATTTT.

The chain employs TRBV30 and TRBJ1-6; D call uncertain. CDR1 is GTSNPN, CDR2 SVGIG, per germline (reference sequence). The CDR3 covers 16 residues. The ends were cut back, 1 base at V and 6 bases at J, with 16 bases in the middle. DNA of the CDR3: TGTGCCTGGAGTGGGGCCGGGGTCCGGTTTAATTCACCCCTCCACTTT. This codes for CAWSGAGVRFNSPLHF.

This clone was found once. The rearrangement uses TRBV28 and TRBJ2-2, with 7 bases that match TRBD1. The CDR3 covers 14 residues. V shed 5 bases, J shed 2 bases, and the junction held 2 bases outside the gene matches. The V gene's germline CDR1 is MDHEN and CDR2 SYDVKM. In nucleotides, the CDR3 is TGTGCCAGCAGTGTAGGGGGCAACACCGGGGAGCTGTTTTTT. It is translated as CASSVGGNTGELFF.

The rearrangement joins TRBV7-3 to TRBJ2-1; 13 nucleotides line up with TRBD2. Trimming at V came to 5 bases and at J to 10 bases, leaving 5 bases not matched to a gene. The CDR3 spans 14 residues. Germline lookup yields CDR1 SGHTA and CDR2 FQGTGA. CDR3 nucleotides: TGTGCCAGCAGCCCCGGACTAGCGGGGGCCGAGCAGTTCTTC. Protein: CASSPGLAGAEQFF.

This rearrangement joins TRBV11-2 to TRBJ1-1; 7 bases align to TRBD1. The CDR3 consists of 17 residues. J gave up 0 bases and V 1 base, and 8 bases lay outside the gene matches. The V gene's germline CDR1 is SGHAT and CDR2 FQNNGV. In nucleotides, the CDR3 is TGTGCCAGCAGCTTAGTGAGGGGGCGAGGTGTGAACACTGAAGCTTTCTTT. Translation gives CASSLVRGRGVNTEAFF.

The chain combines TRBV5-4 with TRBJ2-2; the match to TRBD1 covers 7 bases. The CDR3 totals 15 residues. Per the germline V gene, CDR1 is SGHNT and CDR2 is YYREEE (reference sequence). Germline trimming cut 5 bases from V and 4 bases from J; bases unmatched to any gene: 8. CDR3 region: CASSSGGTGTGELFF. The CDR3 coding sequence is TGTGCCAGCAGTTCAGGGGGAACTGGCACCGGGGAGCTGTTTTTT.

The chain employs TRBV23-1 and TRBJ1-6; D gene uncertain. TRBV23-1 is filed as an ORF, its function uncertain. This CDR3 contains 13 residues. V was clipped by 6 bases and J by 6 bases, with 9 bases between them. The CDR3 DNA reads TGCGCCAGCAGGCTACTAAGTAATTCACCCCTCCACTTT. Translating it yields CASRLLSNSPLHF.

This clone was seen a few times. V and J are TRBV3-1 (or the pseudogene TRBV3-2) and TRBJ1-4; 8 nucleotides agree with TRBD1. CDR1 and CDR2 from the germline V gene are LGHDT and YNNKEL (reference sequence). Losses at the gene ends were 3 bases for V and 7 bases for J; bases not matched to a gene: 7. The CDR3 covers 15 residues. The CDR3 protein is CASSHQGQDLEKLFF. The CDR3 coding sequence is TGTGCCAGCAGCCATCAGGGACAGGATCTTGAAAAACTGTTTTTT.

The chain joins TRBV7-6 to TRBJ1-3, with TRBD1 as a possible D gene (5 bases). Trimming took off 1 base at V and 0 bases at J, with 13 bases between the two ends. The length of the CDR3 is 17 residues. CDR1 is SGHVS and CDR2 is FNYEAQ in the germline V gene. The CDR3 sequence: CASSLVGGANSGNTIYF. The CDR3 DNA is TGTGCCAGCAGCTTAGTCGGAGGGGCGAACTCTGGAAACACCATATATTTT.